This T cell receptor (beta chain) is drawn from a study of blood T cell repertoires in COVID-19. The germline V gene encodes CDR1 SNHLY and CDR2 FYNNEI. Between the trimmed V and J ends, which lost 5 bases and 8 bases, there was a span of 9 bases. The CDR3 runs 11 residues. This clone occurred a few times. In the authors' workflow: Amplification of reference gene primers provided the estimated nucleated cell counts. TCRdb's table, derived via immunoSEQ multiplex PCR, lists solely in-frame clones and lacks some. V and J calls and clone size are as listed in that table; D and trimming were resolved from the DNA. The sample comprises some 140,000 clones, 86% of which are singletons, and approximately 16% rests with the top ten.

The specimen sequenced was peripheral blood. The chain employs TRBV2 and TRBJ1-2; D not certain. The TCR was taken from a woman between 50 and 59 years old who had recovered from COVID-19. CDR3: CASSHGEGYTF. The CDR3 DNA follows: TGTGCCAGCAGTCACGGAGAGGGCTACACCTTC.